The clone carrying this T cell receptor (beta chain) was seen a handful of times. What it recognizes is unknown. Germline CDR1 reads MDHEN; CDR2 reads SYDVKM. Losses at the gene ends were 5 bases for V and 4 bases for J; bases not matched to a gene: 6. The CDR3 runs to 15 residues. The TCR alpha and TCR beta cDNA libraries, bearing sample barcodes and UMIs, were generated by 5'RACE using constant-segment primers. One entry per CDR3 protein, called by TCRdb with MiXCR from the 5' RACE reads. The table includes about 260,000 distinct CDR3 sequences, approximately 8% detected once. This entry belongs to a study of T-cell memory formation after mild COVID-19. Study overall: TCR clusters were largely donor specific.

General observations from the study: Mostly located in CM and EM were contracting CD4+ clones, with contracting CD8+ clones located in EMRA. Clones contracting across day 15 to 85 had a balanced CD4/CD8 profile; later expanding clones leaned CD4+.

Material: PBMCs or a T cell subset sorted from them (not recorded which). This TCR derives from a man between 18 and 35 years old who had mild COVID-19 (a few samples of this study predate the infection). Cell type and time point are not known. This chain connects TRBV28 to TRBJ1-2; 11 nucleotides match TRBD1. This CDR3 is CASSRGTGGIYGYTF. The CDR3 DNA follows: TGTGCCAGCAGTCGTGGGACAGGGGGGATCTATGGCTACACCTTC.